The 8 T cell receptor beta chains in this list originate from one sample, sequenced in a study of breast tumors, draining lymph nodes, adjacent tissues. TCRdb reprocessed the multiplex PCR reads with MiXCR, giving one entry per CDR3 protein. The sample consists of over 130,000 distinct CDR3 sequences, 32% of them appearing once. Axillary draining lymph nodes of breast cancer patients supplied the node samples. Source material: axillary lymph node tissue. These receptor sequences come from a female donor with breast cancer. Some clones in this sample may be carry-over from other donors' samples.

This clonotype was counted many times. The V call is TRBV6-2 or TRBV6-3, the J call TRBJ2-7, with D perhaps matching TRBD1 (8 bases). The germline V gene has CDR1 MNHEY and CDR2 SVGEGT. This CDR3 is built from 17 residues. The V end lost 0 bases, the J end lost 3 bases, and 18 bases lay between the germline ends. CDR3 residues: CASSYSTGTGGDYEQYV. As DNA, the CDR3 is TGTGCCAGCAGTTACTCGACTGGAACAGGGGGGGACTACGAGCAGTACGTC.

A word on this clonotype: It may be a read error: a sequence one base away is much more abundant. This chain links TRBV6-5 with TRBJ1-6; D gene ambiguous. The CDR3 consists of 13 residues. The V gene's germline CDR1 is MNHEY and CDR2 SVGAGI. The V gene lost 5 bases and the J gene lost 9 bases, with 11 bases spanning the gap. The CDR3 nucleotides are TGTGCCAGCAGTCACGGGCCATCTTCACCCCTCCACTTT. Translation: CASSHGPSSPLHF.

This clonotype was recorded at least ten times. The chain couples TRBV7-2 to TRBJ2-6; D is unclear. The CDR3 sequence is 15 residues long. Germline CDR1 and CDR2: SGHTA and FQGNSA. The V end was cut by 5 bases, the J end by 3 bases, with 11 bases between. CDR3 protein: CASSDPRVGANVLTF. The DNA for the CDR3 is TGTGCCAGCAGCGACCCCCGGGTTGGGGCCAACGTCCTGACTTTC.

This clonotype was observed a handful of times. A much larger clone sits a single nucleotide away, making a read error possible. The rearrangement joins TRBV20-1 to TRBJ2-6, with D unresolved. This CDR3 has 16 residues. Germline V gene lookup returns CDR1 DFQATT and CDR2 SNEGSKA (reference sequence). CDR3 loop: CSARDLFDSAANVLTF. The CDR3 nucleotides are TGCAGTGCTAGAGATCTTTTTGATTCTGCGGCCAACGTCCTGACTTTC.

The sample holds a few counts of this clonotype. This may stem from a read error, because a much larger clone lies one nucleotide away. The gene calls are TRBV6-1 and TRBJ2-7; D gene ambiguous. This CDR3 has 17 residues. Looked up from germline, CDR1 is MNHNS and CDR2 is SASEGT. Trimming stripped 10 bases from V and 0 bases from J, with 25 bases between. The CDR3 DNA is TGTGCCACCACTCGCCGGTTATCCTTTTTGAGCTCCTACGAGCAGTACTTC. Protein sequence: CATTRRLSFLSSYEQYF.

This clonotype has more than one count but fewer than ten. A much larger clone lies one base from this, so it may be a read error. This chain joins TRBV11-1 and TRBJ2-5; maybe TRBD2 (6 bases). Looked up from germline, CDR1 is SGHAT and CDR2 is FQDESV (reference sequence). The CDR3 has 15 residues. Trimming cost V 2 bases and J 5 bases, with 15 bases left between them. Here the CDR3 reads CASSLLAGTFETQYF. The CDR3 DNA sequence: TGTGCCAGCAGCTTACTTGCGGGGACCTTTGAGACCCAGTACTTC.

This clonotype was detected ten times or more. The CDR3 spells CASSLTSGTGELFF. The DNA for the CDR3 is TGCGCCAGCAGCTTGACGTCGGGCACCGGGGAGCTGTTTTTT. This chain connects TRBV5-1 to TRBJ2-2; D not resolved. Per the germline V gene, CDR1 is SGHRS and CDR2 is YFSETQ. The CDR3 is 14 amino acids. V shed 1 base and J shed 4 bases, with 8 bases lying between them.

The J gene is TRBJ1-5, the V gene TRBV2; D is possibly TRBD1 (5 bases). The CDR3 runs to 14 residues. Trimming left V 2 bases short and J 5 bases short, with 10 bases between. CDR1 is SNHLY and CDR2 is FYNNEI in the germline V gene. CDR3 sequence (DNA): TGTGCCAGCAGTGAACTGGACACGTATCAGCCCCAGCATTTT. Amino acid sequence: CASSELDTYQPQHF.